The T cell receptor beta chain described here comes from a study of T cells in localized non-small cell lung cancer. This CDR3 spans 15 amino acids. Germline V gene lookup returns CDR1 LNHDA and CDR2 SQIVND (reference sequence). Germline trimming cut 7 bases from V and 5 bases from J; bases unmatched to any gene: 12. A single count supports this clone. The repertoire was sequenced with immunoSEQ multiplex PCR; TCRdb's copy has only in-frame clones and lacks some. The top ten hold about 20% of the sample, which has over 10,000 clones, under 90% seen once. The chain carries TRBV19 and TRBJ2-3; TRBD2 aligns across 7 bases. The source is a male donor aged 60 or over with stage I lung adenocarcinoma. Sequenced here: peripheral blood, sampled before any cancer treatment. The DNA for the CDR3 is TGTGCCAGTACTTGGAGCGGGGTCTACGGAGATACGCAGTATTTT. This translates into CASTWSGVYGDTQYF.